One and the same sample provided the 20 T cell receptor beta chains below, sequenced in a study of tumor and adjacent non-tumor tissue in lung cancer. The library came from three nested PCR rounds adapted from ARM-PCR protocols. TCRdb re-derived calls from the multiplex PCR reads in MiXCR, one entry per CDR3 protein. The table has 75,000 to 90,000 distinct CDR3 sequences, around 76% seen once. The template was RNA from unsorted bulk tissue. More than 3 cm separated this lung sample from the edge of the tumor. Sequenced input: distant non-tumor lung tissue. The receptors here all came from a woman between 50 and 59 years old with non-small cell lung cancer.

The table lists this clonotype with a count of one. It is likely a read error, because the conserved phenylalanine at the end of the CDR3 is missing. The CDR3 loop reads CAKSQVQGPQETQYL. The CDR3 region has the DNA TGCGCCAAGAGCCAAGTGCAGGGCCCACAAGAGACCCAGTACCTC. The rearrangement joins TRBV4-1 to TRBJ2-5; D is perhaps TRBD1 (5 bases). CDR3 length: 15 residues. V was trimmed by 10 bases and J by 2 bases, leaving 20 bases between them. Germline V gene sequence: CDR1 MGHRA, CDR2 YSYEKL.

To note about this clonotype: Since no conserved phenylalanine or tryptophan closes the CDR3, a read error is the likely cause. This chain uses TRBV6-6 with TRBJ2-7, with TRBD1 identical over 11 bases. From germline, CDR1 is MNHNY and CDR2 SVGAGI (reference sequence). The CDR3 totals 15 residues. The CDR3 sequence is CASSYGTGGSYEQYL. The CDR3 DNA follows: TGTGCGAGCAGTTACGGGACAGGGGGCTCCTACGAGCAGTACTTA.

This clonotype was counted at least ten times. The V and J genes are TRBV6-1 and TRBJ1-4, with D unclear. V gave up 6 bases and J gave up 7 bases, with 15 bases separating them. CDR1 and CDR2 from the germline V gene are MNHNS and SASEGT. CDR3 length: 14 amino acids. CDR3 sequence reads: CASSSSAGGEKLFF. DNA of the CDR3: TGTGCCAGCAGCTCTTCGGCGGGTGGTGAAAAACTGTTTTTT.

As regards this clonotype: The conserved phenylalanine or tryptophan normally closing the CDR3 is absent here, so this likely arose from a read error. CDR3 protein: CASSPRSGRATEDMQYL. Written as DNA, the CDR3 is TGTGCCAGCAGCCCCCGAAGCGGGAGGGCGACAGAGGATATGCAGTATCTT. The V gene is TRBV7-9, the J gene TRBJ2-3; 10 nucleotides line up with TRBD2. The V gene's germline CDR1 is SEHNR and CDR2 FQNEAQ (reference sequence). The CDR3 loop spans 17 amino acids.

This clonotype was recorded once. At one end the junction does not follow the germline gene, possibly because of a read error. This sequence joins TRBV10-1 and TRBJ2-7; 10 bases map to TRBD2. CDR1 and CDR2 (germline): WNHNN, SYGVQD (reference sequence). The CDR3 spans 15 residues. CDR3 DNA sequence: TGCACCAGTAGTGAGAAAGCGGGAGGGCCCTACGAGCAGTACTTC. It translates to CTSSEKAGGPYEQYF.

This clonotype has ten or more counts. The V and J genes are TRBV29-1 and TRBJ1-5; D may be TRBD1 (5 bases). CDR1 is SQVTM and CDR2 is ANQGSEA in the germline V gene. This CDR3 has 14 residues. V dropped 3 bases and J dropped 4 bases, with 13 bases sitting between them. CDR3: CSVDSGVGNQPQHF. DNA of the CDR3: TGCAGCGTTGATTCGGGGGTTGGAAATCAGCCCCAGCATTTT.

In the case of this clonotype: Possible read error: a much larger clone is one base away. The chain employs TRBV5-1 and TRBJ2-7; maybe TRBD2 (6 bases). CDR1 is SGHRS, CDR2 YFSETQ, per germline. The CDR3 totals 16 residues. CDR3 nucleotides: TGCGCCAACAGCTTGGATGTTGGGGGGAGCGACTACGAGCAGTACTTC. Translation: CANSLDVGGSDYEQYF.

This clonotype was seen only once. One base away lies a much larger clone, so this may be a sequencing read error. Here the CDR3 reads CSAMDNFNQPQHF. The DNA for the CDR3 is TGCAGTGCCATGGACAATTTCAATCAGCCCCAGCATTTT. The rearrangement links TRBV20-1 to TRBJ1-5; D may be TRBD1 (5 bases). The germline CDR1 and CDR2 sequences are DFQATT and SNEGSKA (reference sequence). The CDR3 extends over 13 amino acids. V dropped 6 bases and J dropped 3 bases, with 12 bases sitting between them.

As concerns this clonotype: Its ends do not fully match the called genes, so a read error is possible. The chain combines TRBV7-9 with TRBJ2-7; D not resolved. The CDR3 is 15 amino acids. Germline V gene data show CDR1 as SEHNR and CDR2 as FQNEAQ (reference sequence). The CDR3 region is CASSLMASLKYVQYF. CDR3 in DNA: TGTGCAAGCAGCTTAATGGCCAGTTTAAAGTACGTGCAGTACTTC.

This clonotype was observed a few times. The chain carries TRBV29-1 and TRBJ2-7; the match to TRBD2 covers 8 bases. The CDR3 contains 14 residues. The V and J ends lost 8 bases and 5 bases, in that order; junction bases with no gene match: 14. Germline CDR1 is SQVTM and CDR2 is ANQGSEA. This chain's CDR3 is CSPINGRAIHEQYF. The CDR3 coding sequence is TGCAGCCCCATCAACGGGAGGGCAATCCACGAGCAGTACTTC.

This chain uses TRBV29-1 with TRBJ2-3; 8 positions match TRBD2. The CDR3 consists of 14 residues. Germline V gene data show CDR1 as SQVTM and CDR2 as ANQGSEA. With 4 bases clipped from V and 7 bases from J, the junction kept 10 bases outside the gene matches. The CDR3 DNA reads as TGCAGCGTTGGGCCACCCGGGAGGGTTAATACGCAGTATTTT. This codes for CSVGPPGRVNTQYF.

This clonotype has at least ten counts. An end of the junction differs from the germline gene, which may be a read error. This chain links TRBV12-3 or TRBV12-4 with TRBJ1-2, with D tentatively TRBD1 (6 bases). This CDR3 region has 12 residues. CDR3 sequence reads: CACSFTGSGYTF. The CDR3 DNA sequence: TGTGCCTGCAGTTTTACAGGGAGTGGCTACACCTTC.

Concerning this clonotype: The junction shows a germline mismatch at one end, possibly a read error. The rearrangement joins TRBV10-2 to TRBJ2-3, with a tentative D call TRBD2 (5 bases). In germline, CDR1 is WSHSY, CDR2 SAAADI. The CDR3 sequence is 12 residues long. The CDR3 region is CASSPTTDTQYF. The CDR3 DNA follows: TGCGCCAGCAGTCCGACTACAGATACTCAGTATTTT.

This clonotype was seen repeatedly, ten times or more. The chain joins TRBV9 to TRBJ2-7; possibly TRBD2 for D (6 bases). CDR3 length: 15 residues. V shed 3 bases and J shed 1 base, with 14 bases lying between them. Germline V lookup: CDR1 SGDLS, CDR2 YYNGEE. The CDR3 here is CASSAGEKASYEQYF. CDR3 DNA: TGTGCCAGCAGCGCGGGGGAGAAGGCTTCCTACGAGCAGTACTTC.

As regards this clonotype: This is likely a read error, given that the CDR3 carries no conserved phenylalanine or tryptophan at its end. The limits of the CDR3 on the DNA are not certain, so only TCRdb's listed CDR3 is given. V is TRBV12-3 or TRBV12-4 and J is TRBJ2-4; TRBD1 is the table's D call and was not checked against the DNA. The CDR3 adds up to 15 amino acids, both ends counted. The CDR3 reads CASSLGAVDSAPIYL.

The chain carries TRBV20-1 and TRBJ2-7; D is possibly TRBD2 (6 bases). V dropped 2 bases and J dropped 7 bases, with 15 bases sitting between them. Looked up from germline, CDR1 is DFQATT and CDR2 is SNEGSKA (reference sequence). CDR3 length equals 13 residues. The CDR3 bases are TGCAGTGCTAGAACAGGAGGGCGACGGGAGCAGTACTTC. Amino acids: CSARTGGRREQYF.

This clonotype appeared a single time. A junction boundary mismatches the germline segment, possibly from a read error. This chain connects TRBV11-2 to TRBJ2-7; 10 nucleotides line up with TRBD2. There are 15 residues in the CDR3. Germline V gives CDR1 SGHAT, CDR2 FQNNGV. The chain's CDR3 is CTSSFGTSDSYEQYF. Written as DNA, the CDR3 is TGTACCAGCAGCTTTGGGACTAGCGACTCCTACGAGCAGTATTTC.

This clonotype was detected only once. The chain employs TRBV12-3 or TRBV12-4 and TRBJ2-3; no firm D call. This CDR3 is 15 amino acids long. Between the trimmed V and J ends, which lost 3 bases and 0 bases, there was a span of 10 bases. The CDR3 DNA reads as TGTGCCAGCAGTTTTTGGGTCCCAAGCACAGATACGCAGTATTTT. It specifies CASSFWVPSTDTQYF.

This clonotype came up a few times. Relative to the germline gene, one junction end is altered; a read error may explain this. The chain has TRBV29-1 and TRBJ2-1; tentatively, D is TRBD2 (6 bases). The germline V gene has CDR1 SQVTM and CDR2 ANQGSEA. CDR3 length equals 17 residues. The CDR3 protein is CSVEDSEGWSSYYEQFF. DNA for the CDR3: TGCAGCGTTGAGGATTCGGAGGGCTGGAGCTCCTACTATGAGCAGTTCTTC.

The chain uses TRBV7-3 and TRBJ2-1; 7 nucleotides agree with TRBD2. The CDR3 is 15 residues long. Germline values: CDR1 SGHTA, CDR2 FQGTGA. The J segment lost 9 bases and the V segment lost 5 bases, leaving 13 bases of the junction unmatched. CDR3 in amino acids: CASSLQASGRGEQFF. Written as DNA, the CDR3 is TGTGCCAGCAGCCTCCAGGCTAGCGGCCGGGGTGAGCAGTTCTTC.